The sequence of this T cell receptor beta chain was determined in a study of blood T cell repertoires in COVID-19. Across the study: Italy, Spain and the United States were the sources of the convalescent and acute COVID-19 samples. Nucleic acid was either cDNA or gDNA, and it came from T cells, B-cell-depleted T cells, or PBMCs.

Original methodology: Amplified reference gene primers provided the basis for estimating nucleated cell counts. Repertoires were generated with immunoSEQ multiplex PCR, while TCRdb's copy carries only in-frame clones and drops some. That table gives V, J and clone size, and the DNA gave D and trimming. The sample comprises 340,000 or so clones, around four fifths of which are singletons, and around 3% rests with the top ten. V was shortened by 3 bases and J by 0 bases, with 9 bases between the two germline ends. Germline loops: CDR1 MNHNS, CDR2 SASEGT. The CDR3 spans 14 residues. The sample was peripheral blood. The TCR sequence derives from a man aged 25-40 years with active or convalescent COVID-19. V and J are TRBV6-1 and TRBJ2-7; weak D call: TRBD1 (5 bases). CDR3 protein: CASSDDRASYEQYF. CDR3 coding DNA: TGTGCCAGCAGTGATGACAGAGCCTCCTACGAGCAGTACTTC.